The 10 T cell receptor beta chains below all came from one sample that was sequenced in a study of OX40 agonist ivuxolimab in advanced cancers. The repertoire was sequenced with immunoSEQ multiplex PCR; TCRdb's copy has only in-frame clones and lacks some. The profile shows some 76,000 clones, 93% of them singletons. The input for sequencing was CD4+ or CD8+ T cells sorted from blood, taken in a trial of the OX40 agonist ivuxolimab. The receptors here all came from an adult with an advanced solid tumor such as melanoma, head and neck, liver or kidney cancer.

V and J are TRBV27 and TRBJ2-3; 7 bases agree with TRBD2. The trim removed 3 bases at V and 0 bases at J, leaving 3 bases unmatched. Germline CDR1 and CDR2: MNHEY and SMNVEV (reference sequence). The CDR3 consists of 15 residues. The CDR3 sequence is CASSFSGLSTDTQYF. CDR3 bases: TGTGCCAGCAGTTTTAGCGGGCTTAGCACAGATACGCAGTATTTT.

The rearrangement links TRBV11-3 to TRBJ2-1; D is unclear. The CDR3 runs 12 residues. The germline V gene has CDR1 SGHNT and CDR2 YENEEA. The V end was cut by 1 base, the J end by 7 bases, with 5 bases between. CDR3 nucleotide sequence: TGTGCCAGCAGCTTAGGCTCAAATGAGCAGTTCTTC. Translating it yields CASSLGSNEQFF.

The V call is TRBV6-5, the J call TRBJ1-1, with D tentatively TRBD1 (6 bases). Germline CDR1 is MNHEY and CDR2 is SVGAGI. V was clipped by 10 bases and J by 1 base, with 10 bases between them. The CDR3 contains 12 residues. CDR3 residues: CATRGGNTEAFF. The DNA of the CDR3 is TGTGCCACCAGGGGCGGGAACACTGAAGCTTTCTTT.

The chain links TRBV27 to TRBJ1-3; unclear D gene. V lost 6 bases to trimming and J lost 0 bases, with 6 bases between them. CDR3 length: 13 amino acids. CDR1 and CDR2 (germline): MNHEY, SMNVEV (reference sequence). CDR3 sequence (DNA): TGTGCCAGCAGCCCCGACTCTGGAAACACCATATATTTT. Amino acids: CASSPDSGNTIYF.

V is TRBV4-3 and J is TRBJ2-7; TRBD2 aligns across 11 bases. The CDR3 extends over 16 amino acids. V lost 0 bases and J lost 3; bases outside the gene matches: 4. Germline lookup yields CDR1 LGHNA and CDR2 YSLEER. The CDR3 sequence: CASSQESGTSGYEQYF. In nucleotides, the CDR3 is TGCGCCAGCAGCCAAGAATCCGGGACTAGCGGCTACGAGCAGTACTTC.

In its sample, this clone is medium-sized. The genes are TRBV15 and TRBJ2-2; D gene unclear. CDR3 length: 12 residues. Germline CDR1 LNHNV, CDR2 YYDKDF (reference sequence). Trimming took off 4 bases at V and 13 bases at J, with 13 bases between the two ends. The CDR3 DNA reads TGTGCCACCAGCACAGTCTCCGGCCGGCTGTTTTTT. Protein sequence: CATSTVSGRLFF. Together with reference TRBV15 and TRBJ2-2, the CDR3 gives the full variable domain: DAMVIQNPRYQVTQFGKPVTLSCSQTLNHNVMYWYQQKSSQAPKLLFHYYDKDFNNEADTPDNFQSRRPNTSFCFLDIRSPGLGDTAMYLCATSTVSGRLFFGEGSRLTVL.

The chain uses TRBV6-1 and TRBJ2-7, with 9 bases fitting TRBD1. Germline V lookup: CDR1 MNHNS, CDR2 SASEGT. The ends lost 10 bases at V and 5 bases at J; junction bases unmatched: 6. The CDR3 covers 12 residues. The CDR3 reads CATRGQGNEQYF. CDR3 bases: TGTGCCACCCGAGGACAGGGGAACGAGCAGTACTTC.

This chain joins TRBV27 and TRBJ2-3, with 8 bases fitting TRBD2. The CDR3 loop spans 11 amino acids. CDR1 MNHEY and CDR2 SMNVEV come from the germline V gene (reference sequence). J gave up 9 bases and V 6 bases, and 2 bases lay outside the gene matches. Here the CDR3 DNA reads TGTGCCAGCAGCCGGGGGGGCACGCAGTATTTT. Translating it yields CASSRGGTQYF.

The rearrangement links TRBV27 to TRBJ1-5; D gene uncertain. CDR3 size: 12 residues. Trimming left V 5 bases short and J 3 bases short, with 5 bases between. Germline V CDR1 and CDR2: MNHEY, SMNVEV (reference sequence). CDR3 sequence: CASSESNQPQHF. The CDR3 DNA follows: TGTGCCAGCAGTGAGTCCAATCAGCCCCAGCATTTT.

Only a few counts were recorded for this clone. The CDR3 DNA is TGTGCCACCAGCAGGCCCGGCGGTAGGTGGGACGAGCAGTACTTC. Its protein product is CATSRPGGRWDEQYF. The genes are TRBV15 and TRBJ2-7; D remains unclear. V lost 3 bases and J lost 5, with 17 bases in between. This CDR3 is 15 amino acids long. CDR1 is LNHNV, CDR2 YYDKDF, per germline (reference sequence).